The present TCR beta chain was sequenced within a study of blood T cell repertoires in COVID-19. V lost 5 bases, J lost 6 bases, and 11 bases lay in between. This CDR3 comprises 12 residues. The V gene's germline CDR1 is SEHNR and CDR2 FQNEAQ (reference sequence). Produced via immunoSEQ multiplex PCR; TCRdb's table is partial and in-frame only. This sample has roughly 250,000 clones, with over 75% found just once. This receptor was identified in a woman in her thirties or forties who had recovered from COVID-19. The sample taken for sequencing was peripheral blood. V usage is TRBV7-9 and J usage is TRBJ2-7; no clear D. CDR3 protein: CASSPHLPEQYF. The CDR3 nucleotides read TGTGCCAGCAGCCCGCACCTACCCGAGCAGTACTTC.